This is a list of T cell receptor beta chains from one sample in a study of blood T cell repertoires in COVID-19. Generated by immunoSEQ multiplex PCR, the TCRdb table keeps only in-frame clones and is missing some. The sample holds 30,000 to 40,000 clones, 81% seen once. The sample comprised peripheral blood. Receptors were obtained from a man between 70 and 80 years old with COVID-19, enrolled during active disease. CDR3s include the opening cysteine and the closing phenylalanine or tryptophan. A row's size may be missing; if present it is once, few, many or a size class.

>-|TRBV9
CASSPGLYEQYF
>once|TRBV10-3
CAIHSGGRDEQFF
>medium-sized|TRBV7-3
CASSLSGQGTGELFF
>-|TRBV18
CASSPSTGVANYGYTF
>-|TRBV9
CASSVEVGAGEQYF
>-|TRBV5-1
CASSSQSGTGYEQYF
>once|TRBV6-1
CASSEAAGSYEQYF
>-|TRBV27
CASGTGTYEQYF
>-|TRBV5-8
CASSLGTGLATEAFF
>-|TRBV4-1
CASSQGRSPDSYEQYF
>once|TRBV7-9
CATPGQSNTGELFF
>-|TRBV5-4
CASSLDGGGRLDTQYF
>-|TRBV29-1
CSVRQGDQPQHF
>-|TRBV7-9
CASRSGRGSYNEQFF
>-|TRBV11-2
CASSLGGTVSGNTIYF
>-|TRBV7-9
CASSSLLGGGYEQYF
>-|TRBV27
CASSRRGHEQYF
>-|TRBV29-1
CSVGQGGYEQYF
>-|TRBV19
CASSRGWDRGGNEQYF
>-|TRBV5-1
CASSPQMNTEAFF
>-|TRBV28
CASSLHGQGVGPQHF
>few|TRBV6-5
CASSRDRGYEQFF
>-|TRBV24-1
CATSDLAGGDQPQHF
>-|TRBV9
CASSVTGGTGELFF
>-|TRBV9
CASSSRQAQGEQYF
>-|TRBV5-1
CASSLDREDTQYF
>-|TRBV18
CASSPMGQGKTPNQPQHF
>-|TRBV28
CASSLLDRGVDQPQHF
>few|TRBV4-3
CASSQGQGAYEQYF
>-|TRBV5-1
CASSPGVGRDTEAFF
>-|TRBV5-1
CASRPQGANTGELFF
>-|TRBV6-5
CASKGTLDTGELFF
>few|TRBV11-2
CASSLRQGATEAFF
>once|TRBV6-2/TRBV6-3
CASSNDSSPRVGEQYF
>few|TRBV11-2
CASSSSARQGMGGAFF
>few|TRBV29-1
CSVSSLPGYTF
>-|TRBV11-2
CASSFPRGRQETQYF
>-|TRBV10-3
CATRSGDSYNEQFF
>-|TRBV28
CASSTYHRGSEQYF
>-|TRBV6-2/TRBV6-3
CASRPRRGHIEQYF
>-|TRBV7-2
CASSLGGPGEQYF
>-|TRBV5-1
CASSLWDTPNYGYTF
>-|TRBV3-1/TRBV3-2
CASSQEVGLAGVDTQYF
>-|TRBV15
CATSNGRESTGELFF
>few|TRBV28
CASSFWGGNGSPLHF
>few|TRBV5-1
CASSSDTGPGYTF
>-|TRBV7-2
CASSLGQVEKLFF
>few|TRBV7-3
CASTYSLHF
>-|TRBV4-3
CASSHEQGIDREQYF
>-|TRBV7-2
CASSLVSGDPPGELFF
>-|TRBV11-2
CASSHTSGSYNEQFF